This TCR beta chain was identified during a study of T cells in Graves' hyperthyroidism and ophthalmopathy. General study findings and limits: Ophthalmopathy, as predicted by the model, came a median approximately 6.5 months after the prediction. Among clonotypes expanded in thyroid above 0.001, most were also found in blood.

Lactation, pregnancy, other autoimmune disease or uncontrolled infection excluded patients. This clonotype was picked up many times. What it binds is unknown. Amplified TCR beta CDR3 regions came from RNA transcripts. TCR CDR3 regions were first amplified by RT-PCR with HTBI primers. TCRdb reanalysed the multiplex PCR reads using MiXCR and keeps one entry per CDR3 protein. Of 310,000 or so distinct CDR3 sequences in the sample, 15% to 20% were seen once. This CDR3 contains 15 residues. V shed 6 bases and J shed 2 bases, with 17 bases lying between them. Germline CDR1 SNHLY, CDR2 FYNNEI. The genes are TRBV2 and TRBJ2-7; a possible D gene is TRBD1 (5 bases). Sequenced sample: blood. The TCR comes from a woman aged 55-70 years with Graves' ophthalmopathy. Here the CDR3 reads CASRTDSRLTYEQYF. The CDR3 region has the DNA TGTGCCAGCAGGACTGACAGCCGCTTAACCTACGAGCAGTACTTC.